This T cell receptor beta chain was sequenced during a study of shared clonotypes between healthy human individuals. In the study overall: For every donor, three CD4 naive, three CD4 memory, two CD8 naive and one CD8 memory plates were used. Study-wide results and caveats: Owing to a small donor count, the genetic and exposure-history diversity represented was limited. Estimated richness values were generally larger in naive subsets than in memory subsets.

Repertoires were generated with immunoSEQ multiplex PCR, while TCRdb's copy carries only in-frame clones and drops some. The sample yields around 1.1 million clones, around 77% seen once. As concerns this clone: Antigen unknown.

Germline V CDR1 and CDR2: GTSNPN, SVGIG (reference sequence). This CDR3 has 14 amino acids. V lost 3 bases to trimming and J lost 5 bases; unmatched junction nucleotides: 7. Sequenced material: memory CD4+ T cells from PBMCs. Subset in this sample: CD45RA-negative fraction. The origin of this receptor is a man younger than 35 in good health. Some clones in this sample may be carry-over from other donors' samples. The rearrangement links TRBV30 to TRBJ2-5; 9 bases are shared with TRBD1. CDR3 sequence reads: CAWRRTGGGETQYF. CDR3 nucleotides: TGTGCCTGGAGGCGAACAGGGGGCGGCGAGACCCAGTACTTC.